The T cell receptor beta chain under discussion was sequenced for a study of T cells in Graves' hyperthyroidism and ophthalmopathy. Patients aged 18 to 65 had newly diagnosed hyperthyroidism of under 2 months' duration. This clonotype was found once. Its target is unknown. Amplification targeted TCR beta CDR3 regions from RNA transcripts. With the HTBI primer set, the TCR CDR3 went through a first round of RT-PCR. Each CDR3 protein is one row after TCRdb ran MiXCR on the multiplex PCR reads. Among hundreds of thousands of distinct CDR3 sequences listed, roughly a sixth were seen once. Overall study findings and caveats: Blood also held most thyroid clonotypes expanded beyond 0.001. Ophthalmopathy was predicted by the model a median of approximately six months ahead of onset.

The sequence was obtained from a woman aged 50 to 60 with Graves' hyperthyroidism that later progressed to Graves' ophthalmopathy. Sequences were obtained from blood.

The CDR3 sequence is CAWSVRDNEQFF. The DNA for the CDR3 is TGTGCCTGGAGTGTAAGGGACAATGAGCAGTTCTTC. This rearrangement joins TRBV30 to TRBJ2-1; D is unclear. Germline V gene lookup returns CDR1 GTSNPN and CDR2 SVGIG (reference sequence). The CDR3 length is 12 residues. V lost 0 bases to trimming and J lost 5 bases, with 5 bases between them. Supplemented by reference TRBV30 and TRBJ2-1, the full variable domain reads SQTIHQWPATLVQPVGSPLSLECTVEGTSNPNLYWYRQAAGRGLQLLFYSVGIGQISSEVPQNLSASRPQDRQFILSSKKLLLSDSGFYLCAWSVRDNEQFFGPGTRLTVL.